This is a list of T cell receptor beta chains from one sample in a study of T cells in Graves' hyperthyroidism and ophthalmopathy. TCRdb re-derived calls from the multiplex PCR reads in MiXCR, one entry per CDR3 protein. The profile shows over 500,000 distinct CDR3 sequences, approximately 49% of them singletons. Input material: peripheral blood or thyroid tissue (not recorded which). The receptors stem from an adult woman with Graves' disease, either hyperthyroidism or ophthalmopathy (not recorded which). Both conserved end residues are part of each CDR3. The D gene is left open where the match is weak. Part of the rows lack a size; the others show once, few, many or a class for expanded clones.

>.|TRBV14|.|TRBJ2-1
CASSQGGTVYNEQFF
TGTGCCAGCAGCCAAGGCGGGACAGTGTACAATGAGCAGTTCTTC
>.|TRBV7-9|few|TRBJ1-2
CASSPPGDGYTF
TGTGCCAGCAGCCCGCCCGGGGATGGCTACACCTTC
>TRBD2|TRBV11-2|.|TRBJ2-5
CASSFRGGKEETQYF
TGTGCCAGCAGCTTCCGGGGGGGAAAAGAAGAGACCCAGTACTTC
>.|TRBV20-1|many|TRBJ2-7
CSARGGDEQYF
TGCAGTGCTAGAGGTGGGGACGAGCAGTACTTC
>TRBD1|TRBV7-2|many|TRBJ1-5
CASSMTGYNQPQHF
TGTGCCAGCAGCATGACAGGGTACAATCAGCCCCAGCATTTT
>TRBD2|TRBV20-1|.|TRBJ2-2
CSARASGLAGHKNTGELFF
TGCAGTGCTAGAGCCTCGGGACTAGCGGGACATAAGAACACCGGGGAGCTGTTTTTT
>.|TRBV7-9|many|TRBJ2-7
CASSSPDLYYEQYF
TGTGCCAGCAGCTCCCCGGATCTTTACTACGAGCAGTACTTC
>.|TRBV7-9|.|TRBJ2-2
CATNTGELFF
TGTGCCACCAACACAGGGGAGCTGTTTTTT
>TRBD1|TRBV27|few|TRBJ1-2
CASTQRDSRRGRNYGYTF
TGTGCCAGCACCCAAAGGGACAGCCGAAGGGGACGGAACTATGGCTACACCTTC
>.|TRBV7-9|.|TRBJ2-5
CASSLDAGTGQRTQYF
TGTGCCAGCAGCTTAGACGCAGGGACGGGGCAACGGACCCAGTACTTC
>TRBD2|TRBV10-3|few|TRBJ2-1
CAIKGTSLNSYNEQFF
TGTGCCATCAAGGGGACTAGCTTAAACTCGTACAATGAGCAGTTCTTC
>TRBD1|TRBV20-1|many|TRBJ2-7
CSARQGISSEQYF
TGCAGTGCGCGACAGGGGATTTCTTCCGAGCAGTACTTC
>TRBD2|TRBV7-2|many|TRBJ2-7
CASSSALAGASYEQYF
TGTGCCAGCAGCTCCGCCCTAGCGGGAGCTTCCTACGAGCAGTACTTC
>.|TRBV2|.|TRBJ2-2
CASSLLGGLLFF
TGTGCCAGCAGCCTCCTGGGGGGCTTGCTGTTTTTT
>.|TRBV12-3/TRBV12-4|many|TRBJ2-2
CASSLASRTGELFF
TGTGCCAGCAGTTTAGCCAGCAGGACCGGGGAGCTGTTTTTT
>.|TRBV2|few|TRBJ1-5
CASSRTDYSNQPQHF
TGTGCCAGCAGTCGGACGGATTATAGCAATCAGCCCCAGCATTTT
>.|TRBV29-1|.|TRBJ2-1
CSVGDEQFF
TGCAGCGTTGGCGATGAGCAGTTCTTC
>TRBD1|TRBV5-5|.|TRBJ1-2
CASSDPGQGGGYTF
TGTGCCAGCAGTGACCCGGGACAGGGAGGTGGCTACACCTTC
>.|TRBV7-2|few|TRBJ1-6
CASSLLQGYHLHF
TGTGCCAGCAGCCTACTACAGGGTTATCACCTCCACTTT
>TRBD2|TRBV29-1|once|TRBJ2-5
CSVAASGSVQETQYF
TGCAGCGTCGCGGCTAGCGGGAGCGTCCAAGAGACCCAGTACTTC
>TRBD1|TRBV29-1|many|TRBJ2-3
CSVEDRDRAFTDTQYF
TGCAGCGTTGAAGACCGGGACAGGGCCTTCACAGATACGCAGTATTTT
>.|TRBV20-1|many|TRBJ1-2
CSAQTGSDYGYTF
TGCAGTGCTCAAACAGGGAGTGACTATGGCTACACCTTC
>.|TRBV6-6|many|TRBJ1-6
CASSYPRGAGNSPLHF
TGTGCCAGCAGTTACCCCCGGGGCGCTGGGAATTCACCCCTCCACTTT
>.|TRBV20-1|.|TRBJ2-7
CSARLAASYEQYF
TGCAGTGCTAGACTGGCGGCCTCCTACGAGCAGTACTTC
>.|TRBV19|.|TRBJ1-5
CASRWTVQGNQPQHF
TGTGCCAGTAGATGGACCGTTCAGGGGAATCAGCCCCAGCATTTT
>TRBD2|TRBV2|.|TRBJ2-2
CASGLADTGELFF
TGTGCCAGCGGCCTAGCGGACACCGGGGAGCTGTTTTTT
>.|TRBV10-3|.|TRBJ2-2
CAIRGTGNGELFF
TGTGCCATCAGAGGCACAGGGAACGGGGAGCTGTTTTTT
>.|TRBV7-2|many|TRBJ2-2
CASSRALGGELFF
TGTGCCAGCAGCCGCGCATTAGGGGGGGAGCTGTTTTTT
>.|TRBV10-3|once|TRBJ2-5
CAISETETQYF
TGTGCCATCAGTGAGACGGAGACCCAGTACTTC
>.|TRBV29-1|many|TRBJ1-1
CSVSWNTEAFF
TGCAGCGTTTCATGGAACACTGAAGCTTTCTTT
>.|TRBV5-1|few|TRBJ1-1
CASSEYGGTEAFF
TGCGCCAGCAGCGAATACGGTGGCACTGAAGCTTTCTTT
>.|TRBV25-1|few|TRBJ1-1
CASSEYPTGGTEAFF
TGTGCCAGCAGTGAATATCCTACAGGAGGGACTGAAGCTTTCTTT
>.|TRBV29-1|.|TRBJ2-7
CSAGERPYEQYF
TGCAGCGCAGGGGAACGGCCCTACGAGCAGTACTTC
>TRBD1|TRBV11-2|.|TRBJ2-1
CASSSGTGGYNEQFF
TGTGCCAGCAGCTCCGGGACAGGGGGTTACAATGAGCAGTTCTTC
>TRBD1|TRBV29-1|once|TRBJ1-2
CSVPGGRDGYTF
TGCAGCGTTCCAGGGGGCAGGGATGGCTACACCTTC
>TRBD1|TRBV10-3|few|TRBJ1-1
CAISGGTVVTEAFF
TGTGCCATCAGTGGTGGGACAGTAGTAACTGAAGCTTTCTTT
>TRBD1|TRBV6-1|.|TRBJ1-5
CAISATQGASSNQPQHF
TGTGCCATCAGTGCTACTCAGGGGGCTTCTTCCAATCAGCCCCAGCATTTT
>TRBD1|TRBV5-4|.|TRBJ2-5
CASSHRQGAGRETQYF
TGTGCCAGCAGCCACCGACAGGGGGCAGGGAGGGAGACCCAGTACTTC
>.|TRBV20-1|once|TRBJ2-7
CSAGGRGRYEQYF
TGCAGTGCTGGAGGTCGAGGTCGGTACGAGCAGTACTTC
>TRBD1|TRBV12-3/TRBV12-4|.|TRBJ1-2
CASSLSGAGGDGYTF
TGTGCCAGCAGTTTATCGGGTGCAGGGGGCGATGGCTACACCTTC
>.|TRBV6-5|.|TRBJ2-7
CASSSTGENNEQYF
TGTGCCAGCAGTTCTACGGGGGAAAACAACGAGCAGTACTTC
>.|TRBV29-1|.|TRBJ1-4
CSVEPGINEKLFF
TGCAGCGTTGAGCCAGGGATTAATGAAAAACTGTTTTTT
>.|TRBV29-1|many|TRBJ2-7
CSYRDGTYEQYF
TGCAGCTACCGGGACGGTACCTACGAGCAGTACTTC
>TRBD1|TRBV2|.|TRBJ1-4
CASSEEGGTGGEKLFF
TGTGCCAGCAGTGAAGAAGGAGGGACAGGGGGGGAAAAACTGTTTTTT
>TRBD1|TRBV7-8|.|TRBJ1-6
CASSYGTGGGWDSPLHF
TGTGCCAGCAGCTACGGGACAGGGGGCGGATGGGATTCACCCCTCCACTTT
>.|TRBV29-1|few|TRBJ1-1
CSVWGVNTEAFF
TGCAGCGTATGGGGTGTGAACACTGAAGCTTTCTTT
>.|TRBV19|many|TRBJ2-7
CASSNDLLMGEQYF
TGTGCCAGTAGTAACGATTTACTTATGGGCGAGCAGTACTTC
>.|TRBV10-3|.|TRBJ1-1
CAIRQGVGTEAFF
TGTGCCATCAGACAGGGTGTGGGCACTGAAGCTTTCTTT
>.|TRBV7-8|.|TRBJ2-7
CASSLGGGRDTYEQYF
TGTGCCAGCAGCTTAGGTGGGGGGCGCGACACCTACGAGCAGTACTTC
>TRBD1|TRBV6-5|.|TRBJ2-5
CASRLSGTGVGTQYF
TGTGCCAGCAGGCTCTCCGGGACAGGGGTTGGGACCCAGTACTTC
>.|TRBV24-1|many|TRBJ1-2
CATSDPINYGYTF
TGTGCCACCAGTGATCCCATCAACTATGGCTACACCTTC
>.|TRBV29-1|.|TRBJ2-7
CSVEGDRYEQYF
TGCAGCGTTGAAGGCGACAGATACGAGCAGTACTTC
>.|TRBV19|many|TRBJ1-5
CASSIARNQPQHF
TGTGCCAGTAGTATAGCGCGTAATCAGCCCCAGCATTTT